A single count supports the clone carrying this T cell receptor (beta chain). This entry belongs to a study of cytomegalovirus exposure and HLA in healthy donors. Study-level information: Among 150 million to 200 million T cells, an earlier analysis found about 100 million unique TCR beta sequences.

Primers included in the PCR were 60 Vbeta and 13 Jbeta primers. Using immunoSEQ multiplex PCR, the repertoire was profiled, and TCRdb retains in-frame clones only, with some absent. The sample yields approximately 73,000 clones, roughly 64% seen once. V dropped 5 bases and J dropped 6; count of bases not matched to a gene: 12. This CDR3 is 16 amino acids long. CDR1 is SNHLY and CDR2 is FYNNEI in the germline V gene. Sequencing was done on a sample of PBMCs. The receptor was isolated from a man between 25 and 39 years old in good health and CMV-seropositive. This sequence joins TRBV2 and TRBJ1-5; 8 bases are shared with TRBD1. CDR3 in amino acids: CASSLEGQENGQPQHF. The CDR3 DNA reads as TGTGCCAGCAGTTTGGAGGGACAGGAGAATGGTCAGCCCCAGCATTTT.